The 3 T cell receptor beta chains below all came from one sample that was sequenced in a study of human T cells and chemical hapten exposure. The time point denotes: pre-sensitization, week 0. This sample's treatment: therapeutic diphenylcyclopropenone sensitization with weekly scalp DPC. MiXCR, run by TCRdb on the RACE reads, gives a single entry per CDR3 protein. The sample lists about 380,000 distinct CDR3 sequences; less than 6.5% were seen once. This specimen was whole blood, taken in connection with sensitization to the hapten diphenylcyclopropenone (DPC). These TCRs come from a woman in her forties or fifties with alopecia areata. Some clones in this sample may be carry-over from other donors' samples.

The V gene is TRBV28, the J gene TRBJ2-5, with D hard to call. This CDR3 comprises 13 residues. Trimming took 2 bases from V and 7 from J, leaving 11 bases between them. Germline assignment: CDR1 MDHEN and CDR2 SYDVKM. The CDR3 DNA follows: TGTGCCAGCAGTTTAGGGCCCAATTGGACCCAGTACTTC. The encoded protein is CASSLGPNWTQYF.

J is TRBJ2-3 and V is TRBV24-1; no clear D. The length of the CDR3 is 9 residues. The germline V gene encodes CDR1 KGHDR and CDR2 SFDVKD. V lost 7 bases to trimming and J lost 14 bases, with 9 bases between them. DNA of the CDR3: TGTGCCACCAGGCCCGAATTGTATTTT. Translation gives CATRPELYF.

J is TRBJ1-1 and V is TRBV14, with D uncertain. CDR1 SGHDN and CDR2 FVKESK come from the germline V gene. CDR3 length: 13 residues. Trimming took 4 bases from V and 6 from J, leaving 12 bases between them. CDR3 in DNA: TGTGCCAGCAGCCCCCGAACGACGCCTGAAGCTTTCTTT. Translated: CASSPRTTPEAFF.